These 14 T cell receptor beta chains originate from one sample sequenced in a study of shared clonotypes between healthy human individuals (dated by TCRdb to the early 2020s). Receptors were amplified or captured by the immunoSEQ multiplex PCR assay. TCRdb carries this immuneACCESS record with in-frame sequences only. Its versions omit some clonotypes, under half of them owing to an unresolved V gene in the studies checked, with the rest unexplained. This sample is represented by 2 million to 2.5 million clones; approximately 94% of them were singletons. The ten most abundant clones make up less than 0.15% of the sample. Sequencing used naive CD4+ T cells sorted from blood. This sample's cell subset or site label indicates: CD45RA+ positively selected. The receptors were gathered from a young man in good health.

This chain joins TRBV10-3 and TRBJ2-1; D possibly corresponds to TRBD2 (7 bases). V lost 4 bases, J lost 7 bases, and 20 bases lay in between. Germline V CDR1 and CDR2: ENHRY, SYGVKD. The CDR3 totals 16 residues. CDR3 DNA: TGTGCCATCAGTGTGGGGGCGGGGGCTGAGGGGAATGAGCAGTTCTTC. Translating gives CAISVGAGAEGNEQFF.

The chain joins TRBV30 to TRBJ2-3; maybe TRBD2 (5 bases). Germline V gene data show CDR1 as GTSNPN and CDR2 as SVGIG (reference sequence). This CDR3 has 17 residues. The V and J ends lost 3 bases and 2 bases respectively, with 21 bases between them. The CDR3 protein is CAWSPKLGSRNTDTQYF. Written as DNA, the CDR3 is TGTGCCTGGAGCCCTAAATTGGGGAGTCGGAACACAGATACGCAGTATTTT.

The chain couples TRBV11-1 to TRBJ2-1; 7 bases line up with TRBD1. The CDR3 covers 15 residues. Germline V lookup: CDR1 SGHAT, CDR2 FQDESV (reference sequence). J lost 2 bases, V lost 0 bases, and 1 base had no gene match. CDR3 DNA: TGTGCCAGCAGCTTAGCAGGGGGCCCCTACAATGAGCAGTTCTTC. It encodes CASSLAGGPYNEQFF.

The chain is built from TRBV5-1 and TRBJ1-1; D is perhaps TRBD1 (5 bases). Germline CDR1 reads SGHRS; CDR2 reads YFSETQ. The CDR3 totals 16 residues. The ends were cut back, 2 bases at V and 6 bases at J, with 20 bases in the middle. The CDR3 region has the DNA TGCGCCAGCAGCTTCCAGGGAGCGTGGTCCGCCCCTGAAGCTTTCTTT. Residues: CASSFQGAWSAPEAFF.

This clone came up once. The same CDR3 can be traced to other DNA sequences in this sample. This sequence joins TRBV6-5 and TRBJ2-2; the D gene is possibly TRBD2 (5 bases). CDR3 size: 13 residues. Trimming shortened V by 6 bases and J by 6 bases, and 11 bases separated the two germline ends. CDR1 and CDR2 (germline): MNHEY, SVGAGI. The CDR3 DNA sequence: TGTGCCAGCAGCTCTCCGGGGTCCGGGGAGCTGTTTTTT. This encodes CASSSPGSGELFF.

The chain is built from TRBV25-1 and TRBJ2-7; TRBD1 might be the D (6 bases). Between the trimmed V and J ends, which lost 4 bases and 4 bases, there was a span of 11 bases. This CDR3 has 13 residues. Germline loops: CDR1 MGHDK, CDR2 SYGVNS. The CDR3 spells CASSVPGTYEQYF. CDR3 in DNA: TGTGCCAGCAGTGTACCGGGGACATACGAGCAGTACTTC.

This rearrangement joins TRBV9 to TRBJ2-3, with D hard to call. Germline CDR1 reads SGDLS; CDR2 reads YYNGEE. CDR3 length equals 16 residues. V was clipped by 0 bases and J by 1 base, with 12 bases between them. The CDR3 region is CASSVGGATRTDTQYF. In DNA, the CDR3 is TGTGCCAGCAGCGTAGGAGGCGCGACCCGCACAGATACGCAGTATTTT.

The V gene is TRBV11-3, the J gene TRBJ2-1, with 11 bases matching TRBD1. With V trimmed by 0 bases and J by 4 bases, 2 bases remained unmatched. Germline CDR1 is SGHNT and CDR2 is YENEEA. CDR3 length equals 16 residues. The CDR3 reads CASSLDGTGGYNEQFF. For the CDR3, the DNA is TGTGCCAGCAGCTTAGACGGGACAGGGGGGTACAATGAGCAGTTCTTC.

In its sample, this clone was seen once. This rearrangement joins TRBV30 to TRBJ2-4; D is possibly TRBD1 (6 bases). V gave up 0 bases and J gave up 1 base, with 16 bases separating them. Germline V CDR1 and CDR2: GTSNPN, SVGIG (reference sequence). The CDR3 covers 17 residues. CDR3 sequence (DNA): TGTGCCTGGAGTGTATGGGGGCAGGGGCTTGCCAAAAACATTCAGTACTTC. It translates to CAWSVWGQGLAKNIQYF.

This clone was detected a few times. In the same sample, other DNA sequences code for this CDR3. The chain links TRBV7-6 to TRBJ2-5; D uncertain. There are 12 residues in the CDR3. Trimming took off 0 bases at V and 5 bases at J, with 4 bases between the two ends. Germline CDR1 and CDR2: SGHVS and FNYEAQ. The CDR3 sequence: CASSLARETQYF. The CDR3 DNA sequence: TGTGCCAGCAGCTTAGCGCGGGAGACCCAGTACTTC.

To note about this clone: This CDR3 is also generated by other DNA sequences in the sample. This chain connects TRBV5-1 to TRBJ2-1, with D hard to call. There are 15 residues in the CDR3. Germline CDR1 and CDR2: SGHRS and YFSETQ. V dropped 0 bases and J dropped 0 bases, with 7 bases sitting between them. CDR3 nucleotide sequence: TGCGCCAGCAGCTTGGTCAGGAGCTCCTACAATGAGCAGTTCTTC. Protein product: CASSLVRSSYNEQFF.

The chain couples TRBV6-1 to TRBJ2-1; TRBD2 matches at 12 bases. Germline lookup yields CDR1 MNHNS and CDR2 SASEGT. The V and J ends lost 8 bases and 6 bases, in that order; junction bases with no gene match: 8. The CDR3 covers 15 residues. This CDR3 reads CASWGGTSGFNEQFF. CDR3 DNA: TGTGCCAGCTGGGGGGGGACTAGCGGGTTCAATGAGCAGTTCTTC.

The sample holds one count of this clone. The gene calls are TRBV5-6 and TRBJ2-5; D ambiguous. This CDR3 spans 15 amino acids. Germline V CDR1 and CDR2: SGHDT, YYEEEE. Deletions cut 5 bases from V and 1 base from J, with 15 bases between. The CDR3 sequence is CASRPSLGSQETQYF. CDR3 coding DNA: TGTGCCAGCAGGCCGAGCTTAGGGTCCCAAGAGACCCAGTACTTC.

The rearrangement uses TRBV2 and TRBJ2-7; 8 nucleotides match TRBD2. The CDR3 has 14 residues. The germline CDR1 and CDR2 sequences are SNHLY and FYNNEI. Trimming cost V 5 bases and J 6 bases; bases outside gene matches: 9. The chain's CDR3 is CASSSSGRYGEQYF. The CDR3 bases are TGTGCCAGCAGTTCTAGCGGGCGGTATGGCGAGCAGTACTTC.